The 20 T cell receptor beta chains in this list originate from one sample, sequenced in a study of blood T cell repertoires in COVID-19. TCRdb keeps only in-frame clones here, not all; method: immunoSEQ multiplex PCR. The sample includes about 87,000 clones, over 75% of them seen just once. The sequenced sample consisted of peripheral blood. These receptors were taken from a woman aged 70-85 years with acute or convalescent COVID-19.

This clone has a handful of counts. V gene TRBV19 combines with J gene TRBJ1-1; TRBD1 aligns across 9 bases. Germline CDR1 reads LNHDA; CDR2 reads SQIVND (reference sequence). The CDR3 totals 16 residues. V shed 7 bases and J 1 base; nucleotides not matched to a gene: 10. The CDR3 loop reads CASTWEHRGRNTEAFF. The CDR3 DNA follows: TGTGCCAGTACCTGGGAGCACAGGGGGCGGAACACTGAAGCTTTCTTT. The whole variable domain, filled in from reference TRBV19 and TRBJ1-1, reads DGGITQSPKYLFRKEGQNVTLSCEQNLNHDAMYWYRQDPGQGLRLIYYSQIVNDFQKGDIAEGYSVSREKKESFPLTVTSAQKNPTAFYLCASTWEHRGRNTEAFFGQGTRLTVV.

This chain links TRBV7-9 with TRBJ1-1; D is ambiguous. The germline CDR1 and CDR2 sequences are SEHNR and FQNEAQ (reference sequence). The ends were cut back, 2 bases at V and 3 bases at J, with 13 bases in the middle. The CDR3 runs to 15 residues. DNA for the CDR3: TGTGCCAGCAGCTTAAGAGGCGGGCTTTACACTGAAGCTTTCTTT. Translated, it gives CASSLRGGLYTEAFF.

This clone has more than one count but fewer than ten. The CDR3 DNA follows: TGTGCCAGCAGCTTCCTACAGGGAAACGAGCAGTACTTC. Protein product: CASSFLQGNEQYF. The chain has TRBV11-3 and TRBJ2-7, with a weak D call TRBD1 (6 bases). V lost 3 bases and J lost 5, with 11 bases in between. This CDR3 has 13 residues. CDR1 and CDR2 from the germline V gene are SGHNT and YENEEA. Filled out from reference TRBV11-3 and TRBJ2-7, the complete variable domain reads EAGVVQSPRYKIIEKKQPVAFWCNPISGHNTLYWYLQNLGQGPELLIRYENEEAVDDSQLPKDRFSAERLKGVDSTLKIQPAELGDSAVYLCASSFLQGNEQYFGPGTRLTVT.

The DNA of the CDR3 is TGTGCCAGCCGACAGGGGACGGTCTTGAACACTGAAGCTTTCTTT. Encoded protein: CASRQGTVLNTEAFF. This chain links TRBV5-4 with TRBJ1-1; TRBD1 matches at 8 bases. Germline values: CDR1 SGHNT, CDR2 YYREEE (reference sequence). The CDR3 covers 15 residues. Germline trimming cut 7 bases from V and 0 bases from J; bases unmatched to any gene: 8.

The chain uses TRBV28 and TRBJ2-6, with D possibly TRBD1 on 6 matching bases. This CDR3 is built from 14 residues. Germline V gene data show CDR1 as MDHEN and CDR2 as SYDVKM. V lost 6 bases and J 1 base, leaving 7 bases between the germline ends. This chain's CDR3 is CASRTGSGANVLTF. The CDR3 region has the DNA TGTGCCAGCAGGACAGGATCTGGGGCCAACGTCCTGACTTTC.

The rearrangement uses TRBV6-5 and TRBJ2-5; 7 bases fit TRBD1. J was trimmed by 1 base and V by 6 bases; bases with no gene match: 8. Germline-derived CDR1 and CDR2 are MNHEY and SVGAGI. The CDR3 runs 15 residues. CDR3 nucleotides: TGTGCCAGCAGACTGATGACAGGGTCCCAAGAGACCCAGTACTTC. As protein: CASRLMTGSQETQYF.

This chain links TRBV28 with TRBJ2-7, with a tentative D call TRBD2 (6 bases). CDR3 length: 13 residues. Germline V gene data show CDR1 as MDHEN and CDR2 as SYDVKM. The V gene lost 4 bases and the J gene lost 4 bases, with 11 bases spanning the gap. CDR3 residues: CASSSRDFYEQYF. The CDR3 DNA reads as TGTGCCAGCAGTTCCAGGGACTTTTACGAGCAGTACTTC.

This clone was recorded only once. This sequence joins TRBV30 and TRBJ2-3, with 8 nucleotides matching TRBD1. The germline V gene encodes CDR1 GTSNPN and CDR2 SVGIG (reference sequence). This CDR3 spans 12 amino acids. Trimming at V came to 8 bases and at J to 4 bases, leaving 5 bases not matched to a gene. The CDR3 region has the DNA TGTGCCGGTCAGGGGGCCCCAGATACGCAGTATTTT. This gives the protein CAGQGAPDTQYF.

J is TRBJ2-3 and V is TRBV6-6; D may be TRBD1 (6 bases). Germline assignment: CDR1 MNHNY and CDR2 SVGAGI (reference sequence). The CDR3 contains 16 residues. V lost 6 bases and J 1 base, leaving 17 bases between the germline ends. CDR3 in DNA: TGTGCCAGCAGACCCCGGGACACCCCCCGCACAGATACGCAGTATTTT. Amino acids: CASRPRDTPRTDTQYF.

This chain joins TRBV18 and TRBJ2-3, with a tentative D call TRBD2 (6 bases). The CDR3 totals 13 residues. Germline V CDR1 and CDR2: KGHSH, LQKENI. The V end lost 6 bases, the J end lost 2 bases, and 9 bases lay between the germline ends. The CDR3 DNA is TGTGCCAGCTCTGGGGGGTTCACAGATACGCAGTATTTT. It yields the protein CASSGGFTDTQYF.

This clone occurred once. CDR3 residues: CASSEVSLQGSWREQYF. The CDR3 DNA reads as TGTGCCAGCAGTGAAGTAAGCCTCCAGGGGTCCTGGCGCGAGCAGTACTTC. The chain is built from TRBV6-1 and TRBJ2-7; perhaps TRBD1 as D (6 bases). This CDR3 has 17 amino acids. Trimming shortened V by 1 base and J by 6 bases, and 22 bases separated the two germline ends. Germline assignment: CDR1 MNHNS and CDR2 SASEGT.

This clone is a singleton in its sample. The chain carries TRBV11-2 and TRBJ1-6; no firm D call. Germline values: CDR1 SGHAT, CDR2 FQNNGV. Between the trimmed V and J ends, which lost 0 bases and 6 bases, there was a span of 3 bases. The CDR3 contains 13 residues. The CDR3 loop is CASSLDRNSPLHF. In nucleotides, the CDR3 is TGTGCCAGCAGCTTAGATCGTAATTCACCCCTCCACTTT.

The table lists this clone with a few counts. The genes are TRBV7-9 and TRBJ1-5; no definite D call. Trimming removed 8 bases from V and 1 base from J, with 12 bases in between. The CDR3 is made up of 14 amino acids. Germline CDR1 is SEHNR and CDR2 is FQNEAQ (reference sequence). CDR3 sequence (DNA): TGTGCCAGCTGGAACACGGGGAGCAATCAGCCCCAGCATTTT. Amino acid sequence: CASWNTGSNQPQHF.

The chain is built from TRBV5-4 and TRBJ1-1, with 9 positions matching TRBD1. Germline V gives CDR1 SGHNT, CDR2 YYREEE (reference sequence). There are 17 residues in the CDR3. V shed 4 bases, J shed 11 bases, and the junction held 21 bases outside the gene matches. CDR3 DNA sequence: TGTGCCAGCAGCGCAGACGCCTTCGTCGGGACAGGGAGCTTGGCTTTCTTT. This sequence encodes CASSADAFVGTGSLAFF. Combining the CDR3 with reference TRBV5-4 and TRBJ1-1 gives the whole variable domain ETGVTQSPTHLIKTRGQQVTLRCSSQSGHNTVSWYQQALGQGPQFIFQYYREEENGRGNFPPRFSGLQFPNYSSELNVNALELDDSALYLCASSADAFVGTGSLAFFGQGTRLTVV.

The chain is built from TRBV5-1 and TRBJ1-4; 9 nucleotides align to TRBD1. Trimming cost V 2 bases and J 6 bases; bases outside gene matches: 5. Germline V CDR1 and CDR2: SGHRS, YFSETQ. This CDR3 spans 15 amino acids. CDR3 nucleotide sequence: TGCGCCAGCAGCTTCGTCGGGACAGGGCATGAAAAACTGTTTTTT. Translated, it gives CASSFVGTGHEKLFF.

Only a few counts were recorded for this clone. The gene calls are TRBV5-1 and TRBJ2-7; TRBD1 aligns across 9 bases. The ends lost 4 bases at V and 2 bases at J; junction bases unmatched: 7. CDR3 length equals 15 residues. The germline V gene has CDR1 SGHRS and CDR2 YFSETQ. Written as DNA, the CDR3 is TGCGCCAGCAGCGGGGGACAGGGAAGCACCTACGAGCAGTACTTC. It yields the protein CASSGGQGSTYEQYF.

The chain links TRBV20-1 to TRBJ1-5; 8 positions match TRBD1. Germline V gene lookup returns CDR1 DFQATT and CDR2 SNEGSKA (reference sequence). The V and J ends lost 6 bases and 0 bases, in that order; junction bases with no gene match: 16. This CDR3 region has 18 residues. CDR3 loop: CSASDRTGSINSNQPQHF. Written as DNA, the CDR3 is TGCAGTGCAAGTGACAGGACAGGGAGTATTAATAGCAATCAGCCCCAGCATTTT.

The V call is TRBV2, the J call TRBJ1-1; TRBD1 is a possible D gene (5 bases). CDR1 SNHLY and CDR2 FYNNEI come from the germline V gene. CDR3 length equals 13 residues. V gave up 6 bases and J gave up 2 bases, with 10 bases separating them. This CDR3 is CASSPQGNTEAFF. CDR3 coding DNA: TGTGCCAGCAGCCCTCAGGGAAACACTGAAGCTTTCTTT.

The V call is TRBV5-1, the J call TRBJ1-2, with 11 bases aligning to TRBD1. With V trimmed by 0 bases and J by 4 bases, 2 bases remained unmatched. In germline, CDR1 is SGHRS, CDR2 YFSETQ. The CDR3 sequence is 15 residues long. Here the CDR3 reads CASSLGTGGGYGYTF. The CDR3 DNA is TGCGCCAGCAGCTTGGGGACAGGGGGCGGCTATGGCTACACCTTC.

This clone was seen a few times. The CDR3 nucleotides are TGTGCCAGCAGCTTTAAACGGGATCTTGAAGCTTTCTTT. As protein: CASSFKRDLEAFF. The rearrangement joins TRBV11-2 to TRBJ1-1, with D unclear. The V gene's germline CDR1 is SGHAT and CDR2 FQNNGV. Trimming pared 3 bases from V and 7 bases from J, leaving 12 bases between. This CDR3 has 13 amino acids.